The text below deals with one T cell receptor (beta chain). The sample is drawn from a study of T cell repertoires in cytomegalovirus infection. TCRdb called the reads again in MiXCR, with one record for every CDR3 protein. The sample consists of a few hundred thousand distinct CDR3 sequences, over 7.5% of them appearing once. Trimming took 2 bases from V and 6 from J; bases not matched to a gene: 6. This CDR3 region has 14 residues. Per germline, CDR1 MDHEN and CDR2 SYDVKM. The material sequenced was PBMCs. The rearrangement uses TRBV28 and TRBJ2-7, with TRBD1 identical over 8 bases. This TCR was recovered from a human donor in good health (CMV status not recorded). Some clones in this sample may be carry-over from other donors' samples. CDR3 residues: CASSLPGGNFEQYF. The DNA for the CDR3 is TGTGCCAGCAGTTTACCAGGGGGCAACTTCGAGCAGTACTTC.